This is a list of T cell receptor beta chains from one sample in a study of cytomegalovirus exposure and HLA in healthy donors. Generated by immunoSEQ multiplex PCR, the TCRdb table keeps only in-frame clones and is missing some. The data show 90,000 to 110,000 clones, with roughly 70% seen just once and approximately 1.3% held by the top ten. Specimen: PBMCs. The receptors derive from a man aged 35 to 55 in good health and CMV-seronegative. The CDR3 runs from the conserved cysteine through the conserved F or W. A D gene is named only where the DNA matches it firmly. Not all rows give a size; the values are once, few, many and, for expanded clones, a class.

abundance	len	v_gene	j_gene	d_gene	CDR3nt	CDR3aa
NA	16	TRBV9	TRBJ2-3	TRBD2	TGTGCCAGCAGCGTAGTACCGGGGGGGCATGGAGATACGCAGTATTTT	CASSVVPGGHGDTQYF
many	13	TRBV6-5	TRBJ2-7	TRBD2	TGTGCCAGCAGGACTAGCGGGGGGTACGAGCAGTACTTC	CASRTSGGYEQYF
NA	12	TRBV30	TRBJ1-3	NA	TGTGCCAGCCCGCTCTCTGGAAACACCATATATTTT	CASPLSGNTIYF
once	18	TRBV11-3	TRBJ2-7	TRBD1	TGTGCCAGCAGCTTAGGGGACAGGACAAAAGAATACTCCTACGAGCAGTACTTC	CASSLGDRTKEYSYEQYF
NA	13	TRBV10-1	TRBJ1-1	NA	TGCGCCAGCAGCAGGGACATGAACACTGAAGCTTTCTTT	CASSRDMNTEAFF
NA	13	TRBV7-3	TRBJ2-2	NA	TGTGCCAGCAGCCTAGGGGGTTCCGGGGAGCTGTTTTTT	CASSLGGSGELFF
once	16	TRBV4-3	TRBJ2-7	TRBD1	TGCGCCAGCAGCCAAACTTACAGGGGCCCCTCCTACGAGCAGTACTTC	CASSQTYRGPSYEQYF
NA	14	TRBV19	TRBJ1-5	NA	TGTGCCAGTAGTATAATAGGGGAAAATCAGCCCCAGCATTTT	CASSIIGENQPQHF
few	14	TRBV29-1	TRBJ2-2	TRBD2	TGCAGCGCAATGGGACTAGCGAACACCGGGGAGCTGTTTTTT	CSAMGLANTGELFF
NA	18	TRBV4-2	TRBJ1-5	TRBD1	TGTGCCAGCAGCCTTCTACCCGGGACAGGGGTACCCAATCAGCCCCAGCATTTT	CASSLLPGTGVPNQPQHF
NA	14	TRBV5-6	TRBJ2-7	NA	TGTGCCAGCAGCTTGGGCCCGGGGTCCTACGAGCAGTACTTC	CASSLGPGSYEQYF
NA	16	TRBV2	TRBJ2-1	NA	TGTGCCAGCAGTGGGAGTCTAGATGCTTCCTACAATGAGCAGTTCTTC	CASSGSLDASYNEQFF
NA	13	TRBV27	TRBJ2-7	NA	TGTGCCAGCAGTCGCGAGGGGGGGTTCGAGCAGTACTTC	CASSREGGFEQYF
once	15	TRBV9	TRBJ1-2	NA	TGTGCCAGCAGCGGGGCGGGCGGAGCTAACTATGGCTACACCTTC	CASSGAGGANYGYTF
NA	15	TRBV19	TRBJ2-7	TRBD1	TGTGCCAGTAGTCCGGGACAGGGAGAGGTCTACGAGCAGTACTTC	CASSPGQGEVYEQYF
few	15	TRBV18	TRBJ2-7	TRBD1	TGTGCCAGCTCACGATCTCGACAGGGCTCCTACGAGCAGTACTTC	CASSRSRQGSYEQYF
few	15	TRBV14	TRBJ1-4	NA	TGTGCCAGCAGCCAAGTGAGGAACACTAATGAAAAACTGTTTTTT	CASSQVRNTNEKLFF
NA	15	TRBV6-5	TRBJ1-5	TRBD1	TGTGCCAGCAGTTACCGACAGGGTAGCAATCAGCCCCAGCATTTT	CASSYRQGSNQPQHF